What follows describes a single T cell receptor beta chain. The data originate from a study of T-cell memory formation after mild COVID-19. Study at large: TCR clusters mostly belonged to single donors.

TCRdb re-called the 5' RACE reads through MiXCR, storing one row per CDR3 protein. The repertoire holds about 400,000 distinct CDR3 sequences, with roughly a quarter as singletons. The CDR3 runs 15 residues. Trimming shortened V by 0 bases and J by 2 bases, and 6 bases separated the two germline ends. CDR1 is SGHRS and CDR2 is YFSETQ in the germline V gene. What was sequenced was PBMCs or a T cell subset sorted from them (not recorded which). This receptor was identified in an adult woman who had mild COVID-19 (a few samples of this study predate the infection). Cell type and time point are not known. This sequence joins TRBV5-1 and TRBJ2-6; no reliable D call. The CDR3 spells CASSLATAGANVLTF. As DNA, the CDR3 is TGCGCCAGCAGCTTGGCAACGGCTGGGGCCAACGTCCTGACTTTC. Combining the CDR3 with reference TRBV5-1 and TRBJ2-6 gives the whole variable domain KAGVTQTPRYLIKTRGQQVTLSCSPISGHRSVSWYQQTPGQGLQFLFEYFSETQRNKGNFPGRFSGRQFSNSRSEMNVSTLELGDSALYLCASSLATAGANVLTFGAGSRLTVL.